Listed here is a single T cell receptor (beta chain). Trimming removed 6 bases from V and 3 bases from J; junction bases left unmatched: 8. This CDR3 spans 14 amino acids. CDR1 and CDR2 from the germline V gene are SGHNT and YYREEE (reference sequence). Libraries were prepared by immunoSEQ multiplex PCR; TCRdb keeps only in-frame clonotypes and omits some of them. The repertoire holds under 100,000 clones, with less than 90% as singletons. These data belong to a study of control samples from healthy donors and cancer patients. Sequencing used blood. The source of this sequence is a woman aged 70-85 years in good health. This chain links TRBV5-4 with TRBJ2-5, with 7 bases identical to TRBD1. The CDR3 DNA reads as TGTGCCAGCAACCTAGGGGGCGTAGAAGAGACCCAGTACTTC. It yields the protein CASNLGGVEETQYF.